These 7 T cell receptor beta chains came from one sample sequenced in a study of T cells after yellow fever vaccination. TCRdb reprocessed the 5' RACE reads via MiXCR and lists one record per CDR3 protein. The repertoire consists of under 150,000 distinct CDR3 sequences, with roughly 15% occurring once and the leading ten covering 43%. The sequencing here drew on CD8+ T cells sorted from PBMCs, taken 5 days after the yellow fever booster vaccination. All receptors come from a man younger than 30 who received the YFV17D yellow fever vaccine.

This clonotype was detected a few times. The CDR3: CASSPRADTQYF. The CDR3 DNA reads as TGTGCCAGCAGCCCCAGAGCAGATACGCAGTATTTT. J is TRBJ2-3 and V is TRBV11-2; D not certain. The CDR3 is 12 amino acids. V lost 5 bases, J lost 4 bases, and 7 bases lay in between. The germline CDR1 and CDR2 sequences are SGHAT and FQNNGV.

This clonotype turned up a few times. This CDR3 reads CASSQDETGGITDTQYF. CDR3 sequence (DNA): TGCGCCAGCAGCCAAGATGAGACGGGGGGGATCACAGATACGCAGTATTTT. J is TRBJ2-3 and V is TRBV4-1; 8 nucleotides line up with TRBD2. Unmatched junction bases numbered 7, after V lost 0 bases and J lost 2 bases. CDR1 and CDR2 (germline): MGHRA, YSYEKL. The length of the CDR3 is 17 residues.

The CDR3 loop is CASRLYRGKEQYV. The CDR3 bases are TGTGCCAGCAGGCTATACAGGGGGAAAGAGCAGTACGTC. The chain couples TRBV12-3 or TRBV12-4 to TRBJ2-7, with 8 bases identical to TRBD1. The junction had 8 bases not matched to a gene; V was cut back by 6 bases and J by 7 bases. The CDR3 is 13 residues long.

The chain combines TRBV7-6 with TRBJ1-1, with D perhaps matching TRBD1 (5 bases). This CDR3 is 14 amino acids long. Per the germline V gene, CDR1 is SGHVS and CDR2 is FNYEAQ. The ends were cut back, 3 bases at V and 6 bases at J, with 14 bases in the middle. The CDR3 nucleotides read TGTGCCAGCAGCTTGGGTAGAGGGGCAGCTGAAGCTTTCTTT. This sequence encodes CASSLGRGAAEAFF.

In this sample, this clonotype turned up many times. DNA for the CDR3: TGTGCCAGCAGTTACGGGGGGTGGGTGTTCACTGAAGCTTTCTTT. Amino acid sequence: CASSYGGWVFTEAFF. The chain couples TRBV6-6 to TRBJ1-1; D possibly corresponds to TRBD1 (5 bases). Germline V gene data show CDR1 as MNHNY and CDR2 as SVGAGI (reference sequence). The CDR3 spans 15 residues. V shed 2 bases and J shed 4 bases, with 14 bases lying between them.

The chain joins TRBV12-3 or TRBV12-4 to TRBJ1-1; the match to TRBD1 covers 10 bases. The CDR3 consists of 14 residues. Trimming removed 5 bases from V and 5 bases from J; junction bases left unmatched: 5. CDR3 protein: CASSGDRGDTEAFF. CDR3 coding DNA: TGTGCCAGCAGTGGGGACAGGGGTGATACTGAAGCTTTCTTT.

This clonotype was seen a few times. As DNA, the CDR3 is TGCAGCGTTGAAGAGGGGTGGGGGCAGTTCTTC. Translated: CSVEEGWGQFF. The chain employs TRBV29-1 and TRBJ2-1; D is undetermined. CDR1 and CDR2 from the germline V gene are SQVTM and ANQGSEA. The V and J ends lost 0 bases and 12 bases respectively, with 9 bases between them. This CDR3 comprises 11 residues.